One and the same sample provided the 24 T cell receptor beta chains below, sequenced in a study of T cells in Graves' hyperthyroidism and ophthalmopathy. RNA transcripts were the template for amplifying TCR beta CDR3 regions. The HTBI primer set drove a first-round RT-PCR of the TCR CDR3. One entry per CDR3 protein results from TCRdb running MiXCR on the multiplex PCR reads. The sample contains some 760,000 distinct CDR3 sequences, about 15% of which appear only once. What was sequenced was blood. All receptors come from a woman aged 18-30 years with Graves' hyperthyroidism.

This clonotype was seen ten or more times. This rearrangement joins TRBV28 to TRBJ2-7, with a weak D call TRBD1 (6 bases). Trimming cost V 5 bases and J 4 bases, with 15 bases left between them. The germline V gene encodes CDR1 MDHEN and CDR2 SYDVKM. The CDR3 spans 14 residues. The CDR3 spells CASSIRGPLYEQYF. CDR3 bases: TGTGCCAGCAGTATCAGGGGCCCCCTATACGAGCAGTACTTC.

This chain connects TRBV12-5 to TRBJ2-1; D unclear. This CDR3 region has 14 residues. CDR1 is LGHNT, CDR2 FRNRAP, per germline. The V and J ends lost 4 bases and 0 bases respectively, with 7 bases between them. This chain's CDR3 is CASGSSSSYNEQFF. The CDR3 DNA reads TGTGCTAGTGGTTCCAGCAGCTCCTACAATGAGCAGTTCTTC.

This clonotype has more than one count but fewer than ten. This chain uses TRBV7-9 with TRBJ2-3, with 13 nucleotides matching TRBD2. The V gene end was trimmed by 5 bases and the J gene end by 0 bases; junction bases not matched to a gene: 8. Germline V lookup: CDR1 SEHNR, CDR2 FQNEAQ (reference sequence). The CDR3 consists of 18 residues. The CDR3 loop is CASSVGTSGTPSTDTQYF. CDR3 DNA: TGTGCCAGCAGCGTCGGGACTAGCGGGACCCCTAGCACAGATACGCAGTATTTT.

This clonotype was seen many times. This sequence joins TRBV6-1 and TRBJ2-4, with D maybe TRBD1 (6 bases). Germline V gives CDR1 MNHNS, CDR2 SASEGT. Trimming shortened V by 4 bases and J by 1 base, and 14 bases separated the two germline ends. This CDR3 region has 16 residues. The DNA of the CDR3 is TGTGCCAGCAGTGTCGGCAGCCAGGGGGCCAAAAACATTCAGTACTTC. It encodes CASSVGSQGAKNIQYF.

This clonotype turned up a few times. V usage is TRBV20-1 and J usage is TRBJ2-5; unclear D gene. Germline CDR1 and CDR2: DFQATT and SNEGSKA (reference sequence). V lost 0 bases to trimming and J lost 5 bases, with 7 bases between them. This CDR3 comprises 12 residues. The CDR3 DNA reads as TGCAGTGCTAGAGATGCCCGGGAGACCCAGTACTTC. This codes for CSARDARETQYF.

This clonotype was counted ten times or more. The V gene is TRBV7-2, the J gene TRBJ2-7; possibly TRBD2 for D (5 bases). The CDR3 loop spans 12 amino acids. The germline V gene encodes CDR1 SGHTA and CDR2 FQGNSA. Trimming cost V 3 bases and J 5 bases, with 8 bases left between them. The CDR3 DNA sequence: TGTGCCAGCAGCTTGATGAGGGACGAGCAGTACTTC. It translates to CASSLMRDEQYF.

The CDR3 here is CASSLVSGGLGEQFF. In DNA form, the CDR3 reads TGCGCCAGCAGCTTGGTCAGCGGGGGGCTGGGTGAGCAGTTCTTC. The chain combines TRBV5-1 with TRBJ2-1; TRBD2 aligns across 9 bases. The CDR3 covers 15 residues. V lost 0 bases and J lost 9; bases outside the gene matches: 7. Germline values: CDR1 SGHRS, CDR2 YFSETQ. The variable domain in full, with the rest retrieved from reference TRBV5-1 and TRBJ2-1, is KAGVTQTPRYLIKTRGQQVTLSCSPISGHRSVSWYQQTPGQGLQFLFEYFSETQRNKGNFPGRFSGRQFSNSRSEMNVSTLELGDSALYLCASSLVSGGLGEQFFGPGTRLTVL.

The chain couples TRBV15 to TRBJ1-6; D uncertain. Germline values: CDR1 LNHNV, CDR2 YYDKDF (reference sequence). V lost 3 bases and J 6 bases, leaving 9 bases between the germline ends. This CDR3 spans 14 amino acids. The CDR3 spells CATSRAAGNSPLHF. CDR3 sequence (DNA): TGTGCCACCAGCAGGGCGGCTGGTAATTCACCCCTCCACTTT. The full variable domain, in which reference TRBV15 and TRBJ1-6 provide the parts outside the CDR3, is DAMVIQNPRYQVTQFGKPVTLSCSQTLNHNVMYWYQQKSSQAPKLLFHYYDKDFNNEADTPDNFQSRRPNTSFCFLDIRSPGLGDTAMYLCATSRAAGNSPLHFGNGTRLTVT.

The chain couples TRBV6-5 to TRBJ1-3; D may be TRBD1 (6 bases). The CDR3 is 19 amino acids. The ends were cut back, 0 bases at V and 2 bases at J, with 20 bases in the middle. Germline assignment: CDR1 MNHEY and CDR2 SVGAGI. The CDR3 spells CASSYSWPRTASPGNTIYF. CDR3 bases: TGTGCCAGCAGTTACTCGTGGCCAAGGACAGCTTCTCCTGGAAACACCATATATTTT.

This clonotype was seen ten or more times. The chain is built from TRBV12-3 or TRBV12-4 and TRBJ2-7; TRBD2 aligns across 11 bases. With 4 bases clipped from V and 1 base from J, the junction kept 3 bases outside the gene matches. The CDR3 consists of 15 residues. CDR3 residues: CASSWTSGSSYEQYF. Written as DNA, the CDR3 is TGTGCCAGCAGTTGGACTAGCGGGTCGTCCTACGAGCAGTACTTC.

This clonotype occurred many times. The chain recombines TRBV7-2 with TRBJ1-1; D gene unclear. CDR3 length equals 15 residues. Germline V CDR1 and CDR2: SGHTA, FQGNSA. The V gene lost 5 bases and the J gene lost 2 bases, with 15 bases spanning the gap. The CDR3 nucleotides read TGTGCCAGCAGCCCATCCCGGACTCAAAACACTGAAGCTTTCTTT. Translated: CASSPSRTQNTEAFF.

At least ten counts were recorded for this clonotype. This sequence joins TRBV28 and TRBJ1-4, with 8 positions matching TRBD1. With V trimmed by 6 bases and J by 8 bases, 11 bases remained unmatched. CDR1 MDHEN and CDR2 SYDVKM come from the germline V gene. The CDR3 is 15 residues long. The CDR3 DNA reads as TGTGCCAGCAGGCAAACCGACAGGGGAGGGGAAAAACTGTTTTTT. The encoded protein is CASRQTDRGGEKLFF.

The chain employs TRBV7-2 and TRBJ2-7, with 10 positions matching TRBD2. CDR3 length: 16 residues. Germline V gene data show CDR1 as SGHTA and CDR2 as FQGNSA. Trimming cost V 5 bases and J 2 bases; bases outside gene matches: 9. The CDR3 sequence: CASSLGASGGPYEQYF. The CDR3 DNA is TGTGCCAGCAGCCTAGGGGCTAGCGGGGGCCCCTACGAGCAGTACTTC.

This clonotype was seen repeatedly, ten times or more. This chain joins TRBV7-8 and TRBJ2-7, with D tentatively TRBD1 (7 bases). There are 16 residues in the CDR3. Trimming left V 3 bases short and J 2 bases short, with 17 bases between. Germline V gene data show CDR1 as SGHVS and CDR2 as FQNEAQ. CDR3 residues: CASSFIRGTATYEQYF. As DNA, the CDR3 is TGTGCCAGCAGCTTCATCCGCGGGACAGCTACCTACGAGCAGTACTTC. Combining the CDR3 with reference TRBV7-8 and TRBJ2-7 gives the whole variable domain GAGVSQSPRYKVAKRGQDVALRCDPISGHVSLFWYQQALGQGPEFLTYFQNEAQLDKSGLPSDRFFAERPEGSVSTLKIQRTQQEDSAVYLCASSFIRGTATYEQYFGPGTRLTVT.

This sequence joins TRBV30 and TRBJ1-1, with a weak D call TRBD1 (5 bases). Germline V gives CDR1 GTSNPN, CDR2 SVGIG (reference sequence). Trimming shortened V by 4 bases and J by 4 bases, and 19 bases separated the two germline ends. The CDR3 runs to 15 residues. CDR3 amino acids: CAWNRLGPGSTEAFF. CDR3 nucleotide sequence: TGTGCCTGGAACCGACTGGGACCTGGAAGCACTGAAGCTTTCTTT.

This clonotype was recorded at least ten times. The chain is built from TRBV4-1 and TRBJ1-2; TRBD1 aligns across 10 bases. Losses at the gene ends were 2 bases for V and 2 bases for J; bases not matched to a gene: 8. Germline CDR1 and CDR2: MGHRA and YSYEKL. The CDR3 runs to 17 residues. The CDR3 loop reads CASSQTKSTGGNYGYTF. CDR3 in DNA: TGCGCCAGCAGCCAAACAAAATCGACAGGGGGCAACTATGGCTACACCTTC.

This clonotype was seen a few times. The chain is built from TRBV20-1 and TRBJ2-2; D tentatively reads TRBD1 or TRBD2 (5 bases each). CDR1 and CDR2 (germline): DFQATT, SNEGSKA (reference sequence). The CDR3 runs to 18 residues. Trimming removed 0 bases from V and 6 bases from J, with 23 bases in between. The CDR3 reads CSARDPYGAGKNPGELFF. CDR3 nucleotides: TGCAGTGCTAGAGATCCCTACGGGGCAGGGAAGAATCCCGGGGAGCTGTTTTTT.

This clonotype occurred a few times. A much more abundant neighbour one base away suggests this may be a read error. The chain uses TRBV12-3 or TRBV12-4 and TRBJ2-1; D not resolved. Trimming took off 0 bases at V and 3 bases at J, with 9 bases between the two ends. The CDR3 has 15 amino acids. In DNA, the CDR3 is TGTGCCAGCAGTTTAGCGGGAACCCTCTACAATGAGCAGTTCTTC. Its translation: CASSLAGTLYNEQFF.

In its sample, this clonotype was seen many times. V is TRBV3-1 and J is TRBJ2-7; unclear D gene. The CDR3 spans 14 residues. CDR1 is LGHDT and CDR2 is YNNKEL in the germline V gene (reference sequence). V shed 5 bases and J shed 1 base, with 12 bases lying between them. CDR3 region: CASSKSDGSYEQYF. The CDR3 coding sequence is TGTGCCAGCAGCAAATCGGACGGTTCCTACGAGCAGTACTTC.

A few counts support this clonotype. The chain employs TRBV15 and TRBJ1-1; the D gene is possibly TRBD1 (5 bases). The germline gives CDR1 LNHNV, CDR2 YYDKDF (reference sequence). V lost 0 bases, J lost 10 bases, and 9 bases lay in between. The CDR3 runs 12 residues. CDR3 amino acids: CATSREGVIAFF. In DNA form, the CDR3 reads TGTGCCACCAGCAGAGAAGGGGTTATAGCTTTCTTT.

The table lists this clonotype with many counts. The V and J genes are TRBV28 and TRBJ2-7, with TRBD2 identical over 7 bases. The germline V gene encodes CDR1 MDHEN and CDR2 SYDVKM. This CDR3 is built from 16 residues. Germline trimming cut 6 bases from V and 0 bases from J; bases unmatched to any gene: 11. CDR3: CASSDQGAGRSYEQYF. In nucleotides, the CDR3 is TGTGCCAGCAGCGACCAGGGAGCGGGACGCTCCTACGAGCAGTACTTC.

The V call is TRBV4-1, the J call TRBJ2-1, with 16 positions matching TRBD2. V lost 3 bases, J lost 8 bases, and 16 bases stayed unmatched. Germline lookup yields CDR1 MGHRA and CDR2 YSYEKL. This CDR3 has 20 residues. CDR3 sequence (DNA): TGCGCCAGCAGCCACACTCCGGGACTAGCGGGAGGGCCTAGTCTTGATGAGCAGTTCTTC. Its translation is CASSHTPGLAGGPSLDEQFF.

In regard to this clonotype: A much larger clone sits a single nucleotide away, making a read error possible. V usage is TRBV9 and J usage is TRBJ2-7, with unresolved D. V lost 0 bases to trimming and J lost 1 base, with 11 bases between them. CDR1 is SGDLS and CDR2 is YYNGEE in the germline V gene. CDR3 length: 15 amino acids. DNA of the CDR3: TGTGCCAGCAGCGTAGAGCCGGCCGGATCCTACGAGCAGTACTTC. As protein: CASSVEPAGSYEQYF. Combining the CDR3 with reference TRBV9 and TRBJ2-7 gives the whole variable domain DSGVTQTPKHLITATGQRVTLRCSPRSGDLSVYWYQQSLDQGLQFLIQYYNGEERAKGNILERFSAQQFPDLHSELNLSSLELGDSALYFCASSVEPAGSYEQYFGPGTRLTVT.

J is TRBJ1-1 and V is TRBV15; D is perhaps TRBD1 (5 bases). CDR3 size: 14 residues. V lost 0 bases and J 7 bases, leaving 12 bases between the germline ends. The germline V gene encodes CDR1 LNHNV and CDR2 YYDKDF (reference sequence). The CDR3, as DNA: TGTGCCACCAGCAGAGATTGGGACCCTGATGAAGCTTTCTTT. Protein sequence: CATSRDWDPDEAFF. Together with reference TRBV15 and TRBJ1-1, the CDR3 gives the full variable domain: DAMVIQNPRYQVTQFGKPVTLSCSQTLNHNVMYWYQQKSSQAPKLLFHYYDKDFNNEADTPDNFQSRRPNTSFCFLDIRSPGLGDTAMYLCATSRDWDPDEAFFGQGTRLTVV.